A selection of T cell receptor beta chains follows, all from one sample in a study of cytomegalovirus exposure and HLA in healthy donors. This table comes from immunoSEQ multiplex PCR, and its TCRdb copy is limited to in-frame clones, with some not included. The table has under 200,000 clones, approximately 96% seen once. Sequenced: PBMCs. The receptors derive from a woman aged 18-29 years in good health and CMV-seronegative. Both conserved end residues are part of each CDR3. A D gene is named only where the DNA matches it firmly. Where a row states a size, it is once, few, many or the class of an expanded clone; other rows omit it.

J,V,D,size,CDR3,DNA
TRBJ2-2,TRBV18,TRBD1,NA,CASSTGTGSTGELFF,TGTGCCAGCTCGACCGGGACAGGGAGCACCGGGGAGCTGTTTTTT
TRBJ1-6,TRBV27,TRBD1,NA,CASSSNRDRASPLHF,TGTGCCAGCAGTTCAAACCGGGACAGGGCTTCACCCCTCCACTTT
TRBJ2-2,TRBV27,NA,NA,CASSFEGGRGTGELFF,TGTGCCAGCAGTTTCGAAGGGGGGCGGGGGACCGGGGAGCTGTTTTTT
TRBJ2-7,TRBV7-2,TRBD1,NA,CASSQGQGALEQYF,TGTGCCAGCAGCCAAGGACAGGGGGCCCTCGAGCAGTACTTC
TRBJ1-2,TRBV4-1,NA,NA,CASSQDPRGPGYTF,TGCGCCAGCAGCCAAGATCCGCGGGGGCCTGGCTACACCTTC
TRBJ1-2,TRBV25-1,TRBD1,NA,CASRTDRGSRGYTF,TGTGCCAGCAGAACCGACAGGGGCTCTCGGGGCTACACCTTC
TRBJ2-1,TRBV5-1,NA,NA,CASSVGGVSSYNEQFF,TGCGCCAGCAGCGTGGGAGGCGTGAGCTCCTACAATGAGCAGTTCTTC
TRBJ2-6,TRBV27,TRBD1,NA,CASTSQGSGANVLTF,TGTGCCAGCACCTCACAGGGGTCTGGGGCCAACGTCCTGACTTTC
TRBJ2-5,TRBV5-1,TRBD2,NA,CASRQMGSGVVQETQYF,TGCGCCAGCAGGCAAATGGGGAGCGGGGTGGTCCAAGAGACCCAGTACTTC
TRBJ2-7,TRBV6-1,TRBD2,NA,CASSPTSGGVYEQYF,TGTGCCAGCAGTCCCACTAGCGGGGGGGTATACGAGCAGTACTTC
TRBJ2-7,TRBV2,TRBD1,NA,CASTQTGVSYEQYF,TGTGCCAGCACTCAGACAGGGGTTTCCTACGAGCAGTACTTC
TRBJ1-4,TRBV5-6,NA,NA,CASSFKGQYEKLFF,TGTGCCAGCAGCTTTAAAGGACAGTACGAAAAACTGTTTTTT
TRBJ1-2,TRBV6-5,NA,few,CASSLGPFNYGYTF,TGTGCCAGCAGTTTGGGCCCCTTTAACTATGGCTACACCTTC
TRBJ1-2,TRBV6-6,TRBD1,NA,CASSGRDRGLYGYTF,TGTGCCAGCAGTGGCCGGGACAGGGGACTCTATGGCTACACCTTC
TRBJ1-1,TRBV30,NA,NA,CAFGRGFTEAFF,TGTGCCTTCGGCAGGGGTTTCACTGAAGCTTTCTTT
TRBJ1-2,TRBV6-1,TRBD1,once,CASSPGGNYGYTF,TGTGCCAGCAGTCCAGGGGGCAACTATGGCTACACCTTC
TRBJ2-5,TRBV2,TRBD2,once,CASSETSGGLNEETQYF,TGTGCCAGCAGTGAAACTAGCGGGGGCCTAAACGAAGAGACCCAGTACTTC
TRBJ1-6,TRBV7-8,TRBD1,NA,CASSLWDRIGSPLHF,TGTGCCAGCAGCTTATGGGACAGGATAGGGTCACCCCTCCACTTT
TRBJ2-3,TRBV29-1,TRBD2,NA,CSVQRRLAESTDTQYF,TGCAGCGTCCAGAGGCGGCTAGCGGAGAGCACAGATACGCAGTATTTT
TRBJ1-5,TRBV19,TRBD1,NA,CASSMRRSGTAIYSNQPQHF,TGTGCCAGTAGTATGCGCCGCTCCGGGACAGCGATTTATAGCAATCAGCCCCAGCATTTT
TRBJ1-2,TRBV2,NA,NA,CASTVQGNYGYTF,TGTGCCAGCACCGTCCAGGGGAACTATGGCTACACCTTC
TRBJ2-7,TRBV6-5,TRBD2,NA,CASRQLAGGLYEQYF,TGTGCCAGCAGGCAACTAGCGGGGGGCCTCTACGAGCAGTACTTC
TRBJ1-6,TRBV19,TRBD1,NA,CASTIDSGGNNSPLHF,TGTGCCAGTACCATCGACTCAGGGGGAAATAATTCACCCCTCCACTTT
TRBJ2-5,TRBV21-1,NA,NA,CASSNRVRETQYF,TGTGCCAGCAGCAACAGGGTTAGGGAGACCCAGTACTTC